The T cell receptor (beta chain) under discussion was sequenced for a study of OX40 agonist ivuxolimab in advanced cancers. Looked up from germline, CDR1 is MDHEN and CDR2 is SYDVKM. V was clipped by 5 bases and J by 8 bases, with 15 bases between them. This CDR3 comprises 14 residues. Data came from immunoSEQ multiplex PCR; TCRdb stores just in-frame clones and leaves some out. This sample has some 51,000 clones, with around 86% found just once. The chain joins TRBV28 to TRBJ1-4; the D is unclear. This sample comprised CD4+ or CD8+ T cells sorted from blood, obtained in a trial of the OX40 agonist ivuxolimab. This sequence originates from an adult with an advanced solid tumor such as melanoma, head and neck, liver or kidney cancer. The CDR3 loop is CASSAGSRPEKLFF. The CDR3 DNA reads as TGTGCCAGCAGTGCCGGGTCGCGGCCCGAAAAACTGTTTTTT.